The 30 T cell receptor beta chains in this list originate from one sample, sequenced in a study of T cells in Graves' hyperthyroidism and ophthalmopathy. Template material for amplifying TCR beta CDR3 regions consisted of RNA transcripts. The HTBI primer set served for first-round RT-PCR of the TCR CDR3. TCRdb ran MiXCR on the multiplex PCR reads and lists one entry per CDR3 protein. The table lists about 600,000 distinct CDR3 sequences, around 13% of them singletons. Sequencing was carried out using blood. The source of these receptors is a woman in her forties or fifties with Graves' ophthalmopathy.

This clonotype was counted ten times or more. The chain couples TRBV7-2 to TRBJ2-3, with D unclear. The CDR3 runs to 13 residues. V shed 0 bases and J shed 4 bases, with 5 bases lying between them. Germline CDR1 and CDR2: SGHTA and FQGNSA. CDR3 protein: CASSLAYPDTQYF. CDR3 nucleotide sequence: TGTGCCAGCAGCTTAGCCTACCCAGATACGCAGTATTTT.

This clonotype was picked up many times. The V gene is TRBV27, the J gene TRBJ1-4, with D unclear. V was pared by 5 bases and J by 7 bases, with 8 bases between. In germline, CDR1 is MNHEY, CDR2 SMNVEV (reference sequence). CDR3 length: 12 residues. CDR3 amino acids: CASSQRGEKLFF. The CDR3 DNA reads as TGTGCCAGCAGTCAACGGGGTGAAAAACTGTTTTTT. Full variable domain (missing parts from reference TRBV27 and TRBJ1-4): EAQVTQNPRYLITVTGKKLTVTCSQNMNHEYMSWYRQDPGLGLRQIYYSMNVEVTDKGDVPEGYKVSRKEKRNFPLILESPSPNQTSLYFCASSQRGEKLFFGSGTQLSVL.

This clonotype was seen ten or more times. The chain employs TRBV6-2 or TRBV6-3 and TRBJ1-2; a possible D gene is TRBD1 (5 bases). Germline loops: CDR1 MNHEY, CDR2 SVGEGT. This CDR3 contains 14 residues. V lost 7 bases, J lost 3 bases, and 15 bases lay in between. The CDR3 loop is CASKEGGDHYGYTF. The CDR3 bases are TGTGCCAGCAAAGAAGGCGGGGACCACTATGGCTACACCTTC.

The chain employs TRBV29-1 and TRBJ2-1, with D maybe TRBD2 (6 bases). Germline CDR1 reads SQVTM; CDR2 reads ANQGSEA. The V and J ends lost 7 bases and 3 bases respectively, with 13 bases between them. There are 13 residues in the CDR3. CDR3 nucleotide sequence: TGCAGCGCGAGGGGACTGTACTACAATGAGCAGTTCTTC. This gives the protein CSARGLYYNEQFF.

This clonotype was observed at least ten times. A much larger clone lies one base from this, so it may be a read error. The V call is TRBV7-2, the J call TRBJ2-3; 15 bases fit TRBD2. The CDR3 is made up of 14 amino acids. V was pared by 3 bases and J by 8 bases, with 0 bases of the junction left unmatched. Germline V gene sequence: CDR1 SGHTA, CDR2 FQGNSA. CDR3 protein: CASSLGLAGGTQYF. The CDR3 nucleotides are TGTGCCAGCAGCTTGGGACTAGCGGGAGGTACGCAGTATTTT.

At least ten counts were recorded for this clonotype. This chain joins TRBV20-1 and TRBJ2-1; perhaps TRBD2 as D (6 bases). The CDR3 loop spans 14 amino acids. Germline V lookup: CDR1 DFQATT, CDR2 SNEGSKA (reference sequence). V was shortened by 5 bases and J by 4 bases, with 15 bases between the two germline ends. CDR3: CSAQPRTNYNEQFF. CDR3 coding DNA: TGCAGTGCTCAACCCAGGACTAATTACAATGAGCAGTTCTTC.

V usage is TRBV7-8 and J usage is TRBJ2-4; tentatively, D is TRBD1 or TRBD2 (5 bases each). The CDR3 is 17 residues long. Trimming took 1 base from V and 0 from J, leaving 13 bases between them. CDR1 and CDR2 (germline): SGHVS, FQNEAQ. Here the CDR3 DNA reads TGTGCCAGCAGCTTAGTACTAATGGGGACAGCCAAAAACATTCAGTACTTC. This sequence encodes CASSLVLMGTAKNIQYF.

This clonotype was seen ten or more times. V is TRBV7-2 and J is TRBJ2-4; no clear D. Germline CDR1 SGHTA, CDR2 FQGNSA. Trimming left V 4 bases short and J 0 bases short, with 10 bases between. This CDR3 is 15 amino acids long. The CDR3 DNA reads TGTGCCAGCAGCTCCCCGGTTCTAGCCAAAAACATTCAGTACTTC. Its translation: CASSSPVLAKNIQYF.

Many counts were recorded for this clonotype. The rearrangement uses TRBV7-2 and TRBJ1-5; TRBD1 is a possible D gene (6 bases). CDR1 is SGHTA, CDR2 FQGNSA, per germline. The CDR3 loop spans 18 amino acids. V was cut by 1 base and J by 0 bases, with 16 bases left in between. CDR3 nucleotide sequence: TGTGCCAGCAGCTTAGAGGGGGGACTGTCTAATAGCAATCAGCCCCAGCATTTT. It is translated as CASSLEGGLSNSNQPQHF.

The table lists this clonotype with many counts. This chain links TRBV6-1 with TRBJ2-3; 8 bases fit TRBD2. In germline, CDR1 is MNHNS, CDR2 SASEGT. The junction had 4 bases not matched to a gene; V was cut back by 3 bases and J by 8 bases. The CDR3 spans 13 residues. The CDR3: CASSDGRAITQYF. DNA for the CDR3: TGTGCCAGCAGTGACGGGAGGGCAATTACGCAGTATTTT.

Only a few counts were recorded for this clonotype. The V and J genes are TRBV24-1 and TRBJ2-1; 11 nucleotides align to TRBD1. Trimming removed 0 bases from V and 6 bases from J; junction bases left unmatched: 3. The CDR3 totals 16 residues. CDR1 and CDR2 from the germline V gene are KGHDR and SFDVKD. Here the CDR3 reads CATSDLGDRGGNEQFF. The CDR3 DNA reads TGTGCCACCAGTGATTTGGGGGACAGGGGGGGCAATGAGCAGTTCTTC.

This clonotype has a count of ten or more. CDR3 loop: CASSLGGQGPTEAFF. CDR3 nucleotide sequence: TGTGCCAGCAGTTTAGGCGGACAGGGTCCCACTGAAGCTTTCTTT. The chain couples TRBV27 to TRBJ1-1; 8 nucleotides align to TRBD1. The CDR3 sequence is 15 residues long. The trim removed 2 bases at V and 4 bases at J, leaving 6 bases unmatched. The germline V gene has CDR1 MNHEY and CDR2 SMNVEV (reference sequence).

Many counts were recorded for this clonotype. The chain links TRBV7-9 to TRBJ2-7; weak D call: TRBD1 (6 bases). The ends were cut back, 5 bases at V and 4 bases at J, with 9 bases in the middle. The CDR3 totals 12 residues. The germline V gene encodes CDR1 SEHNR and CDR2 FQNEAQ (reference sequence). CDR3 amino acids: CASSPTGYEQYF. The CDR3 nucleotides are TGTGCCAGCAGCCCTACAGGGTACGAGCAGTACTTC.

This clonotype was seen ten or more times. The V gene is TRBV28, the J gene TRBJ2-5; no clear D gene. The V end lost 4 bases, the J end lost 4 bases, and 16 bases lay between the germline ends. CDR1 and CDR2 (germline): MDHEN, SYDVKM. The CDR3 has 15 residues. DNA for the CDR3: TGTGCCAGCAGTTCCCCGGCGCTAGGGCGAGAGACCCAGTACTTC. Its translation is CASSSPALGRETQYF.

This clonotype was seen at least ten times. The CDR3 sequence is CAIKSGTSTDTQYF. In DNA, the CDR3 is TGTGCCATCAAAAGCGGGACAAGCACAGATACGCAGTATTTT. The rearrangement links TRBV10-3 to TRBJ2-3, with D possibly TRBD2 on 7 matching bases. The germline gives CDR1 ENHRY, CDR2 SYGVKD. Trimming pared 7 bases from V and 0 bases from J, leaving 11 bases between. The CDR3 spans 14 residues.

There are many counts of this clonotype. The genes are TRBV15 and TRBJ1-3, with 8 bases matching TRBD1. V shed 6 bases, J shed 1 base, and the junction held 2 bases outside the gene matches. The CDR3 runs 14 residues. Germline assignment: CDR1 LNHNV and CDR2 YYDKDF (reference sequence). DNA for the CDR3: TGTGCCACCAGAAGACAGGGGTCTGGAAACACCATATATTTT. This codes for CATRRQGSGNTIYF.

This clonotype was counted at least ten times. The rearrangement uses TRBV5-1 and TRBJ2-2; 7 bases are shared with TRBD1. The V gene's germline CDR1 is SGHRS and CDR2 YFSETQ. The CDR3 consists of 14 residues. With V trimmed by 8 bases and J by 0 bases, 4 bases remained unmatched. CDR3 residues: CASLDRANTGELFF. CDR3 coding DNA: TGCGCCAGTTTAGACAGGGCGAACACCGGGGAGCTGTTTTTT.

This clonotype was recorded at least ten times. The chain carries TRBV6-2 or TRBV6-3 and TRBJ2-1, with 14 bases aligning to TRBD2. The CDR3 contains 18 residues. Germline CDR1 and CDR2: MNHEY and SVGEGT. J was trimmed by 9 bases and V by 5 bases; bases with no gene match: 15. CDR3 amino acids: CASSPTLRTSGRRFEQFF. The CDR3 DNA follows: TGTGCCAGCAGTCCTACATTAAGGACTAGCGGGAGGAGATTTGAGCAGTTCTTC.

The table lists this clonotype with a few counts. The chain is built from TRBV2 and TRBJ1-2; D might be TRBD1 (5 bases). This CDR3 region has 14 residues. Trimming took 10 bases from V and 4 from J, leaving 19 bases between them. In germline, CDR1 is SNHLY, CDR2 FYNNEI. This CDR3 is CAIKLGGGSYGYTF. CDR3 coding DNA: TGTGCCATCAAGCTCGGGGGAGGAAGCTATGGCTACACCTTC.

There are many counts of this clonotype. The chain links TRBV20-1 to TRBJ2-7; 7 bases are shared with TRBD2. This CDR3 contains 14 residues. The germline V gene encodes CDR1 DFQATT and CDR2 SNEGSKA (reference sequence). Trimming at V came to 2 bases and at J to 2 bases, leaving 6 bases not matched to a gene. CDR3 nucleotide sequence: TGCAGTGCTAGAATTGCGGGAGCGACCTACGAGCAGTACTTC. It yields the protein CSARIAGATYEQYF.

This clonotype has a count of ten or more. The V and J genes are TRBV24-1 and TRBJ2-3; D is unclear. The V gene's germline CDR1 is KGHDR and CDR2 SFDVKD. V dropped 0 bases and J dropped 0 bases, with 3 bases sitting between them. The CDR3 has 14 residues. The CDR3 DNA sequence: TGTGCCACCAGTGATTTGGGCAGCACAGATACGCAGTATTTT. Encoded protein: CATSDLGSTDTQYF.

The chain recombines TRBV6-4 with TRBJ2-7, with 13 bases fitting TRBD2. V shed 6 bases, J shed 4 bases, and the junction held 24 bases outside the gene matches. CDR1 and CDR2 (germline): MRHNA, SNTAGT. This CDR3 spans 21 amino acids. CDR3 sequence reads: CASSARTGTSGNIGRSYEQYF. CDR3 coding DNA: TGTGCCAGCAGCGCCCGAACCGGGACTAGCGGGAATATCGGGCGGTCTTACGAGCAGTACTTC.

This clonotype was counted only a few times. The gene calls are TRBV14 and TRBJ2-2; the match to TRBD2 covers 10 bases. This CDR3 is 16 amino acids long. The ends lost 4 bases at V and 6 bases at J; junction bases unmatched: 8. The germline V gene encodes CDR1 SGHDN and CDR2 FVKESK. The chain's CDR3 is CASSLQPAGGSGELFF. CDR3 nucleotide sequence: TGTGCCAGCAGCCTCCAACCAGCGGGAGGGTCCGGGGAGCTGTTTTTT. Filled out from reference TRBV14 and TRBJ2-2, the complete variable domain reads EAGVTQFPSHSVIEKGQTVTLRCDPISGHDNLYWYRRVMGKEIKFLLHFVKESKQDESGMPNNRFLAERTGGTYSTLKVQPAELEDSGVYFCASSLQPAGGSGELFFGEGSRLTVL.

The table lists this clonotype with a few counts. The chain joins TRBV4-1 to TRBJ1-5, with TRBD1 matching over 9 bases. The length of the CDR3 is 14 residues. Germline V gene sequence: CDR1 MGHRA, CDR2 YSYEKL. V gave up 1 base and J gave up 9 bases; unmatched junction bases: 4. The CDR3 region has the DNA TGCGCCAGCAGCCAAGTGGACAGGGGTTCGCCCCAGCATTTT. This translates into CASSQVDRGSPQHF.

This clonotype appeared many times. This chain uses TRBV20-1 with TRBJ1-2; 7 nucleotides agree with TRBD1. V gave up 6 bases and J gave up 4 bases; unmatched junction bases: 5. Germline CDR1 is DFQATT and CDR2 is SNEGSKA (reference sequence). This CDR3 comprises 12 residues. The CDR3 nucleotides read TGCAGTGCCCTGACAGGGAGCTATGGCTACACCTTC. Its translation is CSALTGSYGYTF.

V usage is TRBV27 and J usage is TRBJ2-7; TRBD2 matches 8 bases. Germline lookup yields CDR1 MNHEY and CDR2 SMNVEV (reference sequence). CDR3 length equals 14 residues. With V trimmed by 3 bases and J by 6 bases, 7 bases remained unmatched. This CDR3 is CASSLRGARGEQYF. The CDR3 DNA reads TGTGCCAGCAGTTTGCGGGGGGCGCGGGGCGAGCAGTACTTC.

There are many counts of this clonotype. The CDR3 loop is CASSLGGLAGIPQYF. The DNA of the CDR3 is TGTGCCAGCAGTTTAGGGGGACTAGCGGGCATCCCGCAGTACTTC. This sequence joins TRBV27 and TRBJ2-7; 12 bases are shared with TRBD2. CDR1 and CDR2 (germline): MNHEY, SMNVEV (reference sequence). This CDR3 is built from 15 residues. The V and J ends lost 2 bases and 9 bases, in that order; junction bases with no gene match: 8.

This sequence joins TRBV3-1 and TRBJ2-7; D unclear. Trimming took 0 bases from V and 6 from J, leaving 15 bases between them. CDR3 length: 15 amino acids. CDR1 is LGHDT and CDR2 is YNNKEL in the germline V gene (reference sequence). The CDR3 coding sequence is TGTGCCAGCAGCCAAGATCGAAGCCCCTCGGGCGAGCAGTACTTC. It encodes CASSQDRSPSGEQYF.

This clonotype turned up a few times. J is TRBJ2-1 and V is TRBV6-2 or TRBV6-3; D uncertain. The CDR3 contains 15 residues. Germline-derived CDR1 and CDR2 are MNHEY and SVGEGT. Trimming took off 2 bases at V and 5 bases at J, with 13 bases between the two ends. CDR3 nucleotide sequence: TGTGCCAGCAGTTACAGTGGCGGACCTGACAATGAGCAGTTCTTC. As protein: CASSYSGGPDNEQFF.

This clonotype was seen at least ten times. The V and J genes are TRBV28 and TRBJ1-1, with D possibly TRBD1 on 5 matching bases. The CDR3 is 15 amino acids. Germline V gene sequence: CDR1 MDHEN, CDR2 SYDVKM. Trimming took 3 bases from V and 1 from J, leaving 12 bases between them. The CDR3 DNA follows: TGTGCCAGCAGTTTCCTAGGACAAAAGAACACTGAAGCTTTCTTT. Residues: CASSFLGQKNTEAFF.